Sequencing of this TCR beta chain was carried out in a study of T cells in Graves' hyperthyroidism and ophthalmopathy. About the research overall: The blood sample was taken at first diagnosis, before treatment began. Study-wide results and limits: Most thyroid clonotypes expanded above 0.001 were also detected in blood.

The CDR3 runs to 14 residues. Germline V CDR1 and CDR2: SNHLY, FYNNEI. V lost 4 bases to trimming and J lost 15 bases, with 22 bases between them. Sample collection date corresponds to first hyperthyroidism diagnosis, prior to any ophthalmopathy symptoms. RNA transcripts gave rise to amplified TCR beta CDR3 regions. TCR CDR3 underwent first-round RT-PCR with the HTBI primer set. TCRdb used MiXCR to reprocess the multiplex PCR reads, holding one entry per CDR3 protein. The repertoire holds more than 20,000 distinct CDR3 sequences, with 45% to 55% as singletons. With respect to this clonotype: Its cognate antigen is unknown.

Sequencing was done on a sample of blood. This TCR was recovered from a woman between 40 and 55 years old with Graves' hyperthyroidism that later progressed to Graves' ophthalmopathy. The chain combines TRBV2 with TRBJ2-1, with a possible D match to TRBD2 (5 bases). CDR3 coding DNA: TGTGCCAGCAGTGCGGCTAGTAGAACCAACGGACTGTTCTTC. It yields the protein CASSAASRTNGLFF.